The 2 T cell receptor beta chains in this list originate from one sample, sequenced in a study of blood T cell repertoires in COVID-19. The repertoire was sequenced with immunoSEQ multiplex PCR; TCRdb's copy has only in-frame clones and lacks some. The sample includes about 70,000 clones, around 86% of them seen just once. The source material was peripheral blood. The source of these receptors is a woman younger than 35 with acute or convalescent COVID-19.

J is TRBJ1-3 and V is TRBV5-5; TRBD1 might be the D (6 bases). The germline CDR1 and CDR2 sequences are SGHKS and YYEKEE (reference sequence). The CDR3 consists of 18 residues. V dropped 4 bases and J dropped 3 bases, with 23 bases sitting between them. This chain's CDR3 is CASSADARDNRLGNTIYF. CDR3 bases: TGTGCCAGCAGCGCAGATGCAAGGGACAATAGGCTTGGAAACACCATATATTTT.

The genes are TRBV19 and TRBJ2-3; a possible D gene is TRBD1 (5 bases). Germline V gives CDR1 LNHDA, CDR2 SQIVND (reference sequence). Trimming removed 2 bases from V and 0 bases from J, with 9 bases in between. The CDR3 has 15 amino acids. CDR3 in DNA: TGTGCCAGTAGTATACAGGGTTTTAGCACAGATACGCAGTATTTT. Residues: CASSIQGFSTDTQYF.